A selection of T cell receptor beta chains follows, all from one sample in a study of T cell responses to AZD1222 COVID-19 vaccine. The data were produced by immunoSEQ multiplex PCR, yet TCRdb's version contains in-frame clones alone and is incomplete. The table shows approximately 160,000 clones, with 87% occurring only once. The source material was peripheral blood, sampled on day 0 of AZD1222 vaccination. These receptors were taken from an adult in good health. CDR3s include the opening cysteine and the closing phenylalanine or tryptophan. Each record gives: clone size, V gene, J gene, D gene, CDR3 DNA, CDR3 protein. D genes are given only for firm matches. Some rows mark clone size as missing; the rest say once, few, many or name a class of expanded clone.

-	TRBV2	TRBJ2-7	TRBD1	TGTGCCAGCACCGACAGGGGGTATGACGAGCAGTACTTC	CASTDRGYDEQYF
-	TRBV29-1	TRBJ1-2	-	TGCAGCGTGGGAACACGAAACTATGGCTACACCTTC	CSVGTRNYGYTF
once	TRBV6-5	TRBJ1-1	-	TGTGCCAGCAGTTACGAGAGGCTGTACCCTGAAGCTTTCTTT	CASSYERLYPEAFF
-	TRBV7-9	TRBJ1-2	TRBD1	TGTGCCAGCAGCCCAAGTGCAGGGGGTGAAGGCTACACCTTC	CASSPSAGGEGYTF
-	TRBV7-2	TRBJ1-2	-	TGTGCCAGCAGCCCTACTTTGACAGGTTCTGGTGGCTACACCTTC	CASSPTLTGSGGYTF
-	TRBV19	TRBJ2-3	-	TGTGCCAGTAGATCCGGTAATACGCAGTATTTT	CASRSGNTQYF
once	TRBV5-6	TRBJ2-7	TRBD1	TGTGCCAGCAGCTTGCAAACAGGGGTTCTATACGAGCAGTACTTC	CASSLQTGVLYEQYF
-	TRBV4-1	TRBJ2-7	TRBD2	TGCGCCAGCAGCCAGATACTAGCGGAATACGAGCAGTACTTC	CASSQILAEYEQYF
once	TRBV28	TRBJ1-2	-	TGTGCCAGCAGTCCAGGACAGCTCTATGGCTACACCTTC	CASSPGQLYGYTF
few	TRBV30	TRBJ1-2	-	TGTGCCTGGAGTAACATGCTTACTAACTATGGCTACACCTTC	CAWSNMLTNYGYTF
-	TRBV27	TRBJ2-7	-	TGTGCCAGCAGTCCCAGAGAATTCTACGAGCAGTACTTC	CASSPREFYEQYF
-	TRBV2	TRBJ2-1	TRBD2	TGTGCCAGCAGAGCCGGGACTACCAGAGAGCAGTTCTTC	CASRAGTTREQFF
few	TRBV7-9	TRBJ2-7	TRBD1	TGTGCCAGCAGCCCCACGACAGGGGGAAACTCCTACGAGCAGTACTTC	CASSPTTGGNSYEQYF
few	TRBV21-1	TRBJ2-7	-	TGTGCCAGCAGCGCCTGTAACAGGGGGCCCTACGAGCAGTACTTC	CASSACNRGPYEQYF
-	TRBV27	TRBJ2-7	TRBD2	TGTGCCAGCAGCCATCTGTTAGCGGGAGAAGTCCCGGCGCAGTACTTC	CASSHLLAGEVPAQYF
-	TRBV5-8	TRBJ1-6	TRBD1	TGTGCCAGCAGCCCGGGACAGACCAATAATTCACCCCTCCACTTT	CASSPGQTNNSPLHF
-	TRBV7-9	TRBJ2-7	-	TGTGCCAGCAGCTTAAGTCCCTTTGGCGAGCAGTACTTC	CASSLSPFGEQYF
-	TRBV3-1/TRBV3-2	TRBJ2-1	TRBD2	TGTGCCAGCAGCCCCCAAGTGGGTCTAGCGGGGTACTACAATGAGCAGTTCTTC	CASSPQVGLAGYYNEQFF
once	TRBV10-2	TRBJ2-7	-	TGCGCCAGCAGTGAGGAGGCGGGTCTCTCCTACGAGCAGTACTTC	CASSEEAGLSYEQYF
-	TRBV19	TRBJ2-1	-	TGTGCCAGTAGTATCGGGTCGGGTCGGGAGTGGGGATATGAGCAGTTCTTC	CASSIGSGREWGYEQFF
once	TRBV5-1	TRBJ2-1	-	TGCGCCAGCAGCTTGGCCAGTGAACTCGGTGAGCAGTTCTTC	CASSLASELGEQFF
-	TRBV12-5	TRBJ2-7	-	TGTGCTAGTGGTGGGGGCGTAAGGGCGGCCTACGAGCAGTACTTC	CASGGGVRAAYEQYF
-	TRBV9	TRBJ2-7	TRBD2	TGTGCCAGCAGCGTCGGTTCGAGCGGGAGTACTGACGAGCAGTACTTC	CASSVGSSGSTDEQYF
-	TRBV7-3	TRBJ2-2	-	TGTGCCAGCAGCTTAACGGTCCAGCCGGGTACCGGGGAGCTGTTTTTT	CASSLTVQPGTGELFF
-	TRBV28	TRBJ1-1	-	TGTGCCAGCACCCTAGGGAGGGTGGGTACTGAAGCTTTCTTT	CASTLGRVGTEAFF
-	TRBV10-1	TRBJ2-7	-	TGCGCCAGCAGTTGTGGATGCGAGCAGTACTTC	CASSCGCEQYF
once	TRBV18	TRBJ1-1	-	TGTGCCAGCTCACCGGGGGGGAGTAGGAACACTGAAGCTTTCTTT	CASSPGGSRNTEAFF
-	TRBV14	TRBJ2-7	-	TGTGCCAGCAGCCAAGATAGAGGACTTCGCCAGTACTTC	CASSQDRGLRQYF
once	TRBV28	TRBJ1-4	-	TGTGCCAGCAATACAGACAGACTACCCTCAACTAATGAAAAACTGTTTTTT	CASNTDRLPSTNEKLFF
-	TRBV3-1/TRBV3-2	TRBJ2-1	TRBD2	TGTGCCAGCAGCCAAACCGGGACTAGCGGGTTACCGAGTCCCTACAATGAGCAGTTCTTC	CASSQTGTSGLPSPYNEQFF
-	TRBV19	TRBJ1-5	-	TGTGCCAGTAGTATTGGAGTGAATCAGCCCCAGCATTTT	CASSIGVNQPQHF